This T cell receptor (beta chain) was obtained from a study of cytomegalovirus exposure and HLA in healthy donors. Points from the study as a whole: CMV serostatus was the sole immune exposure information available.

The germline CDR1 and CDR2 sequences are KGHSH and LQKENI. The CDR3 is 15 residues long. Unmatched junction bases numbered 5, after V lost 5 bases and J lost 0 bases. Regarding this clone: Its target is not known.

The study ran its PCR with 60 Vbeta and 13 Jbeta primers. As originally analysed: Roughly 10 million shared chains were among 65 million to 85 million unique TCR beta chains counted in a later analysis. TCRdb's copy holds only in-frame clones and misses some; the assay was immunoSEQ multiplex PCR. V, J and clone size are those of that table, while D and trimming were read from the DNA. The sample has roughly 200,000 clones; 75% are singletons. The chain joins TRBV18 to TRBJ1-1; 8 bases fit TRBD1. What was sequenced was PBMCs. The receptor's source is a male donor in good health and CMV-seronegative. This CDR3 reads CASSAGTGMNTEAFF. CDR3 nucleotides: TGTGCCAGCTCAGCCGGGACAGGTATGAACACTGAAGCTTTCTTT.